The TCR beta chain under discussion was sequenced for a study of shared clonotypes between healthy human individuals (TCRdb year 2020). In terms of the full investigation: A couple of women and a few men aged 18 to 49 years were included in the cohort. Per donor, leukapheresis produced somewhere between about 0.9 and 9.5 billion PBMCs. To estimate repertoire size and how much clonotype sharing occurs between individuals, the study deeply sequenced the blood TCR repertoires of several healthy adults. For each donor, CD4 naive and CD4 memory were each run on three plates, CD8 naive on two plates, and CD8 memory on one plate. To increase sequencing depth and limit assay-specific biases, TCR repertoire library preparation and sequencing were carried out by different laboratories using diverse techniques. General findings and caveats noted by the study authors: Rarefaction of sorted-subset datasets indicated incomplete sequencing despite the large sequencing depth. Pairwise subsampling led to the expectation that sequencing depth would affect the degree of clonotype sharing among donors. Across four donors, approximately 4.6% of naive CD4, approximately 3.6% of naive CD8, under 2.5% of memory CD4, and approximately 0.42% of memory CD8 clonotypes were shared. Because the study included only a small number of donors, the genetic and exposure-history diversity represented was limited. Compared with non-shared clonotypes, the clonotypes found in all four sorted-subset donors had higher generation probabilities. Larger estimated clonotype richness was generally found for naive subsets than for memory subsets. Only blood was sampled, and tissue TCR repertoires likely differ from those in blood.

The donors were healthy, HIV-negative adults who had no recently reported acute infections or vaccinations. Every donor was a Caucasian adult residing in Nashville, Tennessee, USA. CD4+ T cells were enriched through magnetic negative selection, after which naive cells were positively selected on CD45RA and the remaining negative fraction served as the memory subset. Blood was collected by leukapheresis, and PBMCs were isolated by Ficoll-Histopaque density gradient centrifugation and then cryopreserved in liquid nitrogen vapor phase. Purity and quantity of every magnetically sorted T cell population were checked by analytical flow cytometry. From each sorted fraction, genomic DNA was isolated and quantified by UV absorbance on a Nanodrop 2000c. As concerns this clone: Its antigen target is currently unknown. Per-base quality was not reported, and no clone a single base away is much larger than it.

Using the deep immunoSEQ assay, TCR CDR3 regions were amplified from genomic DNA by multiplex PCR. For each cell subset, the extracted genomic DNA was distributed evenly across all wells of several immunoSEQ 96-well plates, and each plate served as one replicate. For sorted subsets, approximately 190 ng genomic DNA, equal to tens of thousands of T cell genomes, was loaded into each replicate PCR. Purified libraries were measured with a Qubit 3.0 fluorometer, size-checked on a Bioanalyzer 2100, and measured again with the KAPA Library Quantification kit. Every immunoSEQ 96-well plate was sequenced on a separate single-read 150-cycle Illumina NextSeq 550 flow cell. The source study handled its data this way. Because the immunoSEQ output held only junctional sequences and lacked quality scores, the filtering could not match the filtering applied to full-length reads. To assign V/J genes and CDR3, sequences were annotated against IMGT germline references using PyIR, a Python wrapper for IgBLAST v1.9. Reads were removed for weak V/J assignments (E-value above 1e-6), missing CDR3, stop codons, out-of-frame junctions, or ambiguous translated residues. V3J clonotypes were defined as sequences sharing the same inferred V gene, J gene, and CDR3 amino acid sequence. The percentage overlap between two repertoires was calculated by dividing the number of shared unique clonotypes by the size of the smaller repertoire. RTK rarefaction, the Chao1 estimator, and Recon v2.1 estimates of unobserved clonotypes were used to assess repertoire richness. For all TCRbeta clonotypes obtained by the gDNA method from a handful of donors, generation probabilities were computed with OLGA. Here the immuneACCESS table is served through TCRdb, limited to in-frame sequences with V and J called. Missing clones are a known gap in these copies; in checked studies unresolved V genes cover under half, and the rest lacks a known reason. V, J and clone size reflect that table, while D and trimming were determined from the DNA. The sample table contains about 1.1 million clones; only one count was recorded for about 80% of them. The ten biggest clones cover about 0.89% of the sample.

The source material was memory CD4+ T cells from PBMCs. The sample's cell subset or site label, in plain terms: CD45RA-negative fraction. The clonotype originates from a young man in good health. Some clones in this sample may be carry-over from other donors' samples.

The CDR3 loop reads CASSTRKTVVVYNEQFF. The base sequence is TGTGCCAGCAGTACTCGTAAGACAGTGGTGGTCTACAATGAGCAGTTCTTC. The rearranged chain carries TRBV28 and TRBJ2-1, with TRBD1 tentatively as D gene (5 bases match). There are 17 amino acids in the CDR3, from cysteine to phenylalanine inclusive. CDR3 DNA only is kept here, 51 bases in frame from base 1. A distance of 20 bases separates the germline ends of V and J, which lose 5 bases and 3 bases respectively. Based on the germline V gene, the CDR1 and CDR2 sequences are MDHEN and SYDVKM.